This T cell receptor (beta chain) was sequenced during a study of blood T cell repertoires in COVID-19. For the study at large: The origin of the acute and convalescent COVID-19 samples was the United States, Italy and Spain.

The study counted Cohort 3 donors as recovered given two negative PCRs, clearance, or symptom resolution. As originally analysed: Amplification with reference gene primers provided the estimates of nucleated cell counts. The protocol was immunoSEQ multiplex PCR, while the TCRdb copy is restricted to in-frame clones and leaves out a portion. The V and J calls and clone size are taken from that table; D and trimming were inferred from the DNA. The sample has 150,000 to 200,000 clones, roughly 87% seen once. CDR3 length equals 16 residues. Germline V gives CDR1 MDHEN, CDR2 SYDVKM. V was shortened by 7 bases and J by 3 bases, with 18 bases between the two germline ends.

The V call is TRBV28, the J call TRBJ1-4, with unresolved D. The receptor was derived from a man aged 45-65 years who had recovered from COVID-19. The sample consisted of PBMCs or T cells enriched from blood (not recorded which). The CDR3 nucleotides are TGTGCCAGCATTACCTATCGGGGAGAATCTAATGAAAAACTGTTTTTT. This sequence encodes CASITYRGESNEKLFF. Drawing the rest from reference TRBV28 and TRBJ1-4, the complete variable domain is DVKVTQSSRYLVKRTGEKVFLECVQDMDHENMFWYRQDPGLGLRLIYFSYDVKMKEKGDIPEGYSVSREKKERFSLILESASTNQTSMYLCASITYRGESNEKLFFGSGTQLSVL.